A selection of T cell receptor beta chains follows, all from one sample in a study of CD8 T cells in Susac syndrome. From the immunoSEQ multiplex PCR reads, TCRdb called clonotypes with MiXCR, one entry per CDR3 protein. The repertoire holds about 150,000 distinct CDR3 sequences, roughly 95% seen once, with 0.16% in the top ten. What was sequenced was CD4+ T cells from PBMCs. The receptors derive from a human donor with Susac syndrome. Both conserved end residues are trimmed from each CDR3.

v_call | cdr3_length | cdr3_aa
TRBV3-1 | 12 | ASTRGQNTGELF
TRBV7-2 | 15 | ASSETRLAGQPYEQY
TRBV5-1 | 12 | ASSFGSLQWEQY
TRBV15 | 10 | ATSPNRNEQF
TRBV3-1 | 12 | ASSQAGRTTEAF
TRBV29-1 | 10 | SVAAGVDTQY
TRBV7-9 | 15 | ASSLSWGQRPLYGYT
TRBV4-3 | 10 | ASSQEGDEQF
TRBV4-1 | 11 | ASSFISTDTQY
TRBV9 | 13 | ASSAYRGKSTEAF
TRBV2 | 13 | ASRAGTGENQPQH
TRBV20-1 | 14 | SARAFPSGGLDTQY
TRBV18 | 13 | ASSSIPRGTDTQY
TRBV18 | 13 | ASSPGQGGNQPQH
TRBV9 | 12 | ASNSGGGSYEQY
TRBV3-1 | 13 | ASSGRGLGTDTQY
TRBV24-1 | 17 | ATSDPNPSGTGGADTQY
TRBV4-1 | 19 | ASSQDTAEGVRAGGHGTQY
TRBV3-1 | 15 | ASSQFRTAVTGSPLH
TRBV18 | 14 | ASSPFGGQGDQPQH
TRBV6-5 | 13 | ASRQTGGATDTQY
TRBV9 | 12 | ASSVGQGDYGYT
TRBV3-1 | 12 | ASSQWTSYNEQF
TRBV3-1 | 11 | ASSHDEGYGYT
TRBV7-9 | 12 | ASSSDRGPYGYT
TRBV7-9 | 11 | ASRGEPSYEQY